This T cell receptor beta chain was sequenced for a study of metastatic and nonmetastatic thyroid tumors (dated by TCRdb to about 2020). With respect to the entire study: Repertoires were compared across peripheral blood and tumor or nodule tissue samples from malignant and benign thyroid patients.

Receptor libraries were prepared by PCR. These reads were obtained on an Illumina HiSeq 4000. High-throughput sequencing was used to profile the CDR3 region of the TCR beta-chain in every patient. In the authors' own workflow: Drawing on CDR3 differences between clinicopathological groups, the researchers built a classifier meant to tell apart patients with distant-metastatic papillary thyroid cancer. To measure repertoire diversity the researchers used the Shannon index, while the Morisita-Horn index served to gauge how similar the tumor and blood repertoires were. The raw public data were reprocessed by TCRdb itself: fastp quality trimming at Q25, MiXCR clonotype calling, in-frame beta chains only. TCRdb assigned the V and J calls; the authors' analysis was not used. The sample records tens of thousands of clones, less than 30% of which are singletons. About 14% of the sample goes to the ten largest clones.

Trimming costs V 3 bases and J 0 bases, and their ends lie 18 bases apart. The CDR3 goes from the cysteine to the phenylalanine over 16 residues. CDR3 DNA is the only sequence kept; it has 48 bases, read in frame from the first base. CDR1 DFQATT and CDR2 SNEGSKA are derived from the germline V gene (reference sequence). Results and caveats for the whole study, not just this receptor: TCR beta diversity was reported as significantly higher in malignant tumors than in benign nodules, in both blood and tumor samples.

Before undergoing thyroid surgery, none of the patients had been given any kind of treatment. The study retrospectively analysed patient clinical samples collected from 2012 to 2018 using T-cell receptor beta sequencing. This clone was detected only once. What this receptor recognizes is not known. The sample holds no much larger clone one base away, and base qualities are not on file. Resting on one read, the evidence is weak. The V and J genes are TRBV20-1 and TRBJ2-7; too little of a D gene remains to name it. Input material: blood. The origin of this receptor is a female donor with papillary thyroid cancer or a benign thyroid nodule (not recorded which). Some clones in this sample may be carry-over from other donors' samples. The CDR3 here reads CSASSPGLTSSYEQYF. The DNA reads TGCAGTGCTAGTAGTCCCGGGCTAACCAGCTCCTACGAGCAGTACTTC.